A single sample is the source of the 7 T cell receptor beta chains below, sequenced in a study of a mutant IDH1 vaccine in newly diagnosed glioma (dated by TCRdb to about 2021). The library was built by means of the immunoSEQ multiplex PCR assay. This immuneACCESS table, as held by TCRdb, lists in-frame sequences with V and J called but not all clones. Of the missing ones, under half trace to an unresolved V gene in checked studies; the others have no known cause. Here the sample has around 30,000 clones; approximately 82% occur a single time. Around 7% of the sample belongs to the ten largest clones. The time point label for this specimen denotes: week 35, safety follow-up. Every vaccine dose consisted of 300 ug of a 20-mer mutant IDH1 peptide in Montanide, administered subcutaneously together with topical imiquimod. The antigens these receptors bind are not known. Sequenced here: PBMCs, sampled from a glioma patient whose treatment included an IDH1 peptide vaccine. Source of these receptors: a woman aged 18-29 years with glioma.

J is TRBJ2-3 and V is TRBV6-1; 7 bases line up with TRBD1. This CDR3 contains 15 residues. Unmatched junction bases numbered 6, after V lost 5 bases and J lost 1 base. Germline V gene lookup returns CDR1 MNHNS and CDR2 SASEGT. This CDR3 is CASSHDRVGTDTQYF. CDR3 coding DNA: TGTGCCAGCAGTCACGACAGGGTAGGCACAGATACGCAGTATTTT.

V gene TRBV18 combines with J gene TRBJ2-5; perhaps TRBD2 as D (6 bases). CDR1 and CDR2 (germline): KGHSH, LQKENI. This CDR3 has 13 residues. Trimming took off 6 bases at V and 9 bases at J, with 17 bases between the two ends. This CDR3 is CASSDTGGWAQYF. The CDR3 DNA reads TGTGCCAGCTCCGATACCGGGGGTTGGGCCCAGTACTTC.

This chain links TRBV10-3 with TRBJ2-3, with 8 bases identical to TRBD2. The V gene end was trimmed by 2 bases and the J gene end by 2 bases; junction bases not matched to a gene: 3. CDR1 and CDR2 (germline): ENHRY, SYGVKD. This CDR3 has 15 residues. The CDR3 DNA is TGTGCCATCAGTGAGGGAGCGGGAGCCACAGATACGCAGTATTTT. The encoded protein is CAISEGAGATDTQYF.

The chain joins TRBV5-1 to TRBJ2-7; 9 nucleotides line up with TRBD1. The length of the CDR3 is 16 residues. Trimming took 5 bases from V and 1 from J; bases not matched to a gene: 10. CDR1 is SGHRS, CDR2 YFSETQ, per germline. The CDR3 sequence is CASSPIGTGHSYEQYF. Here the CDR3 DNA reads TGCGCCAGCAGTCCGATAGGGACAGGGCATTCCTACGAGCAGTACTTC.

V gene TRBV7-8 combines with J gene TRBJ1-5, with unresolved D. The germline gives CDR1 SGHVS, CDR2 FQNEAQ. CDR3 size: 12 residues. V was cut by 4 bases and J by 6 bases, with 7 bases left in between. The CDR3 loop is CASSSPGQPQHF. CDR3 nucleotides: TGTGCCAGCAGCTCCCCGGGTCAGCCCCAGCATTTT.

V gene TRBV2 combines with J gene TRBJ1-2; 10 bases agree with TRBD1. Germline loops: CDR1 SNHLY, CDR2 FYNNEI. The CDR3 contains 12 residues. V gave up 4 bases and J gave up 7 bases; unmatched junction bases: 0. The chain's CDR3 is CASSGTGGGYTF. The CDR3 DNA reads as TGTGCCAGCAGTGGGACAGGGGGTGGCTACACCTTC.

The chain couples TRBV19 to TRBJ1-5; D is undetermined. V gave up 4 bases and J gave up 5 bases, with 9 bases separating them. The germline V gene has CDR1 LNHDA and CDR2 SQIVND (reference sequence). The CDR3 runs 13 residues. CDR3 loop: CASSSTSDQPQHF. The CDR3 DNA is TGTGCCAGTAGTAGTACGAGTGATCAGCCCCAGCATTTT.